This T cell receptor beta chain is drawn from a study of OX40 agonist ivuxolimab in advanced cancers. Regarding the complete study: Ivuxolimab was an agonistic, fully human IgG2 monoclonal antibody directed against OX40 (CD134), a costimulatory receptor. Intravenous ivuxolimab was administered to patients every 2 weeks at six dose levels: 0.01, 0.1, 0.3, 1.5, 3 and 10 mg/kg. Among the approximately 50 dose-escalation patients, roughly 20 had hepatocellular carcinoma, approximately 15 melanoma, 9 renal cell carcinoma and 9 head and neck cancer. A male proportion of roughly 80% and a mean age of roughly 58 years, ranging from about 20 to 79, were recorded for the dose-escalation cohort. Prior anti-PD-1, anti-PD-L1 or anti-CTLA-4 therapy was permitted, and about 40% of dose-escalation patients had received checkpoint inhibitors. Partial responses were achieved by three dose-escalation patients, of whom one had hepatocellular carcinoma and two had cutaneous melanoma. The point of sequencing TCRbeta in the periphery was to test whether ivuxolimab changed TCR sequence diversity and drove clonal T-cell expansion. The monotherapy dose-escalation portion (N ≈ 50 patients) of the phase I ivuxolimab trial is reported in the paper.

Overall study outcomes, separate from this receptor: Clonal expansion of both CD4+ and CD8+ blood T cells was observed from baseline to week 6 at doses 0.1 to 3.0 mg/kg. In the 0.1-3.0 mg/kg groups, partial responders were among the patients with the lowest normalized peripheral clonal expansion, particularly in CD8+ T cells. Low levels of normalized T-cell clonal expansion were also seen in some patients who did not respond. On average, CD8+ T cells showed more expanded clones than CD4+ T cells after ivuxolimab. Antigen specificity was not determined for the clonally expanded peripheral T cells.

Genomic DNA was extracted from sorted cells for sequencing of the TCRbeta CDR3 region. TCRbeta CDR3 regions were sequenced using the immunoSEQ Assay. The table was pulled from immuneACCESS by TCRdb, which kept in-frame rearrangements only. Such tables lose some clones; where checked, under half of the loss comes from unresolved V genes, and the rest has no known cause. The table for this sample lists under 70,000 clones; 85% of them were counted only once. The ten largest clonotypes hold approximately 4.3% of the sample. Including cysteine and phenylalanine, the CDR3 has 16 amino acids. Just CDR3 DNA is preserved here, 48 bases in frame from base 1. V is reduced by 1 base and J by 5 bases, leaving a spacing of 14 bases between them. In the germline V gene, CDR1 corresponds to SGHTA and CDR2 to FQGTGA. The trial excluded patients who had a history of autoimmune disease or were on systemic immunosuppression. In every dose cohort, peripheral blood was drawn for TCR sequencing at baseline, cycle 4 day 1, and cycle 7 day 1. The samples were taken from a phase I, first-in-human, multicenter, open-label dose-escalation trial of ivuxolimab. Adults with locally advanced or metastatic melanoma, renal cell, hepatocellular, or head and neck squamous cell carcinoma were enrolled in the trial. Before TCR sequencing, CD4+ T cells and CD8+ T cells were sorted from peripheral blood as separate populations.

On this clone: This receptor's antigen is unknown. Per-base quality was not reported, and no clone a single base away is much larger than it.

The sequencing used CD4+ or CD8+ T cells sorted from blood, collected in a trial of the OX40 agonist ivuxolimab. The rearranged segments are TRBV7-3 and TRBJ2-2; TRBD1 could be the D gene, as 6 bases match. The sequence came from an adult with an advanced solid tumor such as melanoma, head and neck, liver or kidney cancer. The DNA sequence reads TGTGCCAGCAGCTTAATTGCGACAGGTCGAACCGGGGAGCTGTTTTTT. This translates into CASSLIATGRTGELFF. The reference TRBV7-3 and TRBJ2-2 proteins fill in what lies around the CDR3, so the full variable domain reads GAGVSQTPSNKVTEKGKYVELRCDPISGHTALYWYRQSLGQGPEFLIYFQGTGAADDSGLPNDRFFAVRPEGSVSTLKIQRTERGDSAVYLCASSLIATGRTGELFFGEGSRLTVL.